These T cell receptor beta chains were read from a single sample in a study of cytomegalovirus exposure and HLA in healthy donors. Here immunoSEQ multiplex PCR was the method, and the copy in TCRdb shows in-frame clones only, minus some. This sample has approximately 120,000 clones, with over 70% found just once. Specimen: PBMCs. The receptor source for this set is a man younger than 40 in good health and CMV-seronegative. Each CDR3 is given with its conserved first and last residue. D genes are given only for firm matches. Expanded clones are given a class, and other clones once, few, many or no size at all.

d_call	clone_size	v_call	j_call	cdr3_aa	cdr3_nt
NA	once	TRBV2	TRBJ2-7	CASQGSEQYF	TGTGCCTCCCAGGGGAGCGAGCAGTACTTC
TRBD1	NA	TRBV10-3	TRBJ1-1	CAISANPGTDEAFF	TGTGCCATCAGTGCCAACCCCGGGACAGATGAAGCTTTCTTT
NA	NA	TRBV7-2	TRBJ1-1	CASSPIRGGQNTEAFF	TGTGCCAGCAGCCCGATAAGAGGGGGACAGAACACTGAAGCTTTCTTT
NA	few	TRBV6-5	TRBJ1-4	CASRPGVGNEKLFF	TGTGCCAGCAGGCCGGGGGTTGGTAATGAAAAACTGTTTTTT
NA	NA	TRBV29-1	TRBJ2-1	CSVERGSLEQFF	TGCAGCGTTGAAAGAGGTAGCCTTGAGCAGTTCTTC
NA	NA	TRBV5-4	TRBJ1-6	CASSLEPGNSPLHF	TGTGCCAGCAGCTTGGAGCCCGGTAATTCACCCCTCCACTTT
NA	NA	TRBV5-1	TRBJ1-3	CASSFNQGNTIYF	TGCGCCAGCAGCTTCAATCAGGGAAACACCATATATTTT
TRBD2	NA	TRBV4-3	TRBJ2-2	CASSQGWGGATGELFF	TGCGCCAGCAGCCAAGGCTGGGGAGGGGCAACCGGGGAGCTGTTTTTT
TRBD1	NA	TRBV9	TRBJ2-7	CASSVSAGTGVYEQYF	TGTGCCAGCAGCGTATCAGCCGGGACAGGGGTTTACGAGCAGTACTTC
TRBD2	once	TRBV11-2	TRBJ2-5	CASSLGQVAGDQETQYF	TGTGCCAGCAGCTTAGGCCAAGTAGCGGGGGACCAAGAGACCCAGTACTTC
NA	few	TRBV5-6	TRBJ2-6	CASSAGISGANVLTF	TGTGCCAGCAGCGCGGGAATCTCTGGGGCCAACGTCCTGACTTTC
TRBD1	NA	TRBV6-5	TRBJ1-1	CASSTPYRGHSEAFF	TGTGCCAGCAGTACCCCATACAGGGGGCATTCTGAAGCTTTCTTT
NA	NA	TRBV9	TRBJ2-1	CASSMTGFLSMSEQFF	TGTGCCAGCAGCATGACAGGTTTTTTATCCATGTCTGAGCAGTTCTTC
TRBD2	once	TRBV5-4	TRBJ2-1	CASRLTSGDHNEQFF	TGTGCCAGCAGGCTGACTAGCGGGGACCACAATGAGCAGTTCTTC
TRBD1	few	TRBV28	TRBJ1-6	CASSLDRGSPLHF	TGTGCCAGCAGTTTGGACAGGGGTTCACCCCTCCACTTT
NA	once	TRBV5-6	TRBJ1-2	CASSLVAGNYGYTF	TGTGCCAGCAGCTTGGTTGCCGGTAACTATGGCTACACCTTC
TRBD2	NA	TRBV4-1	TRBJ2-3	CASSQPLAGGANTQYF	TGCGCCAGCAGCCAACCTCTAGCGGGGGGGGCCAATACGCAGTATTTT
NA	NA	TRBV7-9	TRBJ1-2	CASSFLGADFGAAGYTF	TGTGCCAGCAGTTTTTTGGGGGCGGACTTCGGCGCGGCTGGCTACACCTTC
TRBD1	few	TRBV6-1	TRBJ1-4	CASSVRDRVIATNEKLFF	TGTGCCAGCAGTGTTCGGGACAGAGTGATTGCAACTAATGAAAAACTGTTTTTT
NA	NA	TRBV2	TRBJ2-4	CASGGRRRWAF	TGTGCCAGCGGAGGACGGAGACGGTGGGCCTTC
NA	NA	TRBV7-2	TRBJ1-2	CASSHSGSGSYGYTF	TGTGCCAGCAGTCATTCGGGGTCCGGGAGCTATGGCTACACCTTC
NA	NA	TRBV7-2	TRBJ2-7	CASSLVGLQPYEQYF	TGTGCCAGCAGCTTAGTGGGACTCCAGCCTTACGAGCAGTACTTC
TRBD2	once	TRBV10-3	TRBJ2-3	CAITSGLAGGTDTQYF	TGTGCCATCACCTCAGGGCTAGCGGGAGGTACAGATACGCAGTATTTT
TRBD1	NA	TRBV19	TRBJ1-2	CASSRTGAVYGYTF	TGTGCCAGTAGCCGGACAGGGGCGGTCTATGGCTACACCTTC
NA	NA	TRBV7-8	TRBJ1-5	CASSLQGGQPQHF	TGTGCCAGCAGCTTACAGGGTGGTCAGCCCCAGCATTTT
NA	NA	TRBV2	TRBJ2-7	CASRARQAYEQYF	TGTGCCAGCAGGGCCCGCCAGGCCTACGAGCAGTACTTC
NA	NA	TRBV5-1	TRBJ2-5	CASSLALAGAETQYF	TGCGCCAGCAGCTTGGCCCTAGCAGGGGCCGAGACCCAGTACTTC
NA	NA	TRBV15	TRBJ2-7	CATSRGGSFYEQYF	TGTGCCACCAGCAGAGGTGGGAGTTTCTACGAGCAGTACTTC
NA	NA	TRBV2	TRBJ1-5	CASTLEGQPGQPQHF	TGTGCCAGCACCTTGGAGGGGCAGCCGGGCCAGCCCCAGCATTTT
NA	NA	TRBV15	TRBJ1-5	CATSRDSQGHQPQHF	TGTGCCACCAGCAGAGATTCCCAGGGTCATCAGCCCCAGCATTTT
NA	NA	TRBV29-1	TRBJ2-5	CSVHVGGETQYF	TGCAGCGTTCATGTGGGGGGAGAGACCCAGTACTTC
NA	NA	TRBV5-1	TRBJ1-2	CASSPSLGPYGYTF	TGCGCCAGCAGCCCCAGCTTGGGCCCCTATGGCTACACCTTC
TRBD2	once	TRBV19	TRBJ2-3	CASSTSTSLADTQYF	TGTGCCAGTAGTACCTCGACTAGCTTAGCAGATACGCAGTATTTT
NA	few	TRBV27	TRBJ1-1	CASSRNGQTNTEAFF	TGTGCCAGCAGCCGGAACGGACAGACGAACACTGAAGCTTTCTTT
NA	NA	TRBV27	TRBJ1-5	CASSLNRNQPQHF	TGTGCCAGCAGCTTAAACAGGAATCAGCCCCAGCATTTT
NA	few	TRBV5-4	TRBJ1-4	CASSLGQEEKLFF	TGTGCCAGCAGCTTGGGTCAAGAGGAAAAACTGTTTTTT
NA	NA	TRBV5-6	TRBJ2-1	CASSLGLPSSYNEQFF	TGTGCCAGCAGCTTGGGCCTCCCTAGCTCCTACAATGAGCAGTTCTTC
TRBD1	NA	TRBV27	TRBJ2-7	CASSLYRPSSRDREANSYEQYF	TGTGCCAGCAGTTTATATCGCCCCTCGTCTCGGGACAGGGAAGCGAATTCCTACGAGCAGTACTTC
TRBD1	NA	TRBV4-2	TRBJ2-7	CASSLGQENYEQYF	TGTGCCAGCAGCCTGGGACAGGAAAACTACGAGCAGTACTTC
TRBD1	NA	TRBV27	TRBJ2-3	CASSHPTGTGQDTQYF	TGTGCCAGCAGTCATCCTACCGGGACAGGTCAGGATACGCAGTATTTT
TRBD1	few	TRBV5-6	TRBJ2-2	CASSSGTGLTGELFF	TGTGCCAGCAGCTCGGGGACAGGCCTCACCGGGGAGCTGTTTTTT
NA	NA	TRBV6-1	TRBJ2-5	CASSPLAGGGETQYF	TGTGCCAGCAGCCCACTAGCTGGTGGTGGAGAGACCCAGTACTTC
TRBD2	few	TRBV19	TRBJ2-1	CASSILAGPSYNEQFF	TGTGCCAGTAGTATCCTAGCGGGTCCCTCCTACAATGAGCAGTTCTTC
TRBD1	NA	TRBV5-1	TRBJ2-5	CASSRGQGRQETQYF	TGCGCCAGCAGCAGGGGACAGGGCCGCCAAGAGACCCAGTACTTC